The T cell receptor (beta chain) under discussion was sequenced for a study of cytomegalovirus exposure and HLA in healthy donors. Study at large: Earlier results showed approximately 110 million unique TCR beta sequences derived from some 190 million T cells. Within an early data release were about 85 million unique TCRs drawn from HLA-typed donors. Findings and caveats of the study: In vitro testing confirmed a few CMV-associated chains as specific for CMV antigens. The listing of fewer than 200 TCR beta chains classed them as cytomegalovirus-associated.

For this clone: Its antigen remains unknown.

The PCR had 60 Vbeta and 13 Jbeta primers. The protocol was immunoSEQ multiplex PCR, while the TCRdb copy is restricted to in-frame clones and leaves out a portion. The sample lists 150,000 to 200,000 clones; just under 80% were seen once. This CDR3 has 15 residues. Germline-derived CDR1 and CDR2 are PRHDT and FYEKMQ (reference sequence). V shed 6 bases and J shed 7 bases, with 19 bases lying between them. The chain links TRBV13 to TRBJ1-5, with unresolved D. The sequenced material came from PBMCs. This TCR was sampled from a man aged 30 to 39 in good health and CMV-seronegative. The CDR3 bases are TGTGCCAGCAGTATAAAGTCAAGGTTGGAGCAGCCCCAGCATTTT. Translation gives CASSIKSRLEQPQHF.